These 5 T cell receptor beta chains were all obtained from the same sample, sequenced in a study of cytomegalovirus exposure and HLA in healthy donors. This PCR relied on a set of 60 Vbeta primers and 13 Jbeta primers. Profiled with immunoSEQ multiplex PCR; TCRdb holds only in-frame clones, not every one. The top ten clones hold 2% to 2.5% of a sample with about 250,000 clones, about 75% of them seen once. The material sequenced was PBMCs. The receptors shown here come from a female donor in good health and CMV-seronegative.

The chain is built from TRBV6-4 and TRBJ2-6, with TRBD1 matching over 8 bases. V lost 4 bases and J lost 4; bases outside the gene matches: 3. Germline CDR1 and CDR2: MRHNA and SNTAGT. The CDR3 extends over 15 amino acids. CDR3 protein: CASSGQGAGANVLTF. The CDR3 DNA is TGTGCCAGCAGTGGGCAGGGGGCAGGGGCCAACGTCCTGACTTTC.

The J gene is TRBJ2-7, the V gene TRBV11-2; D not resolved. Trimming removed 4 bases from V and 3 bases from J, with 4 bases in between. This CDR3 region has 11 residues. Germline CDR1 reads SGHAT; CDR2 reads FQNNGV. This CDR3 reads CASSSYYEQYF. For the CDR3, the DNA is TGTGCCAGCAGCTCCTACTACGAGCAGTACTTC.

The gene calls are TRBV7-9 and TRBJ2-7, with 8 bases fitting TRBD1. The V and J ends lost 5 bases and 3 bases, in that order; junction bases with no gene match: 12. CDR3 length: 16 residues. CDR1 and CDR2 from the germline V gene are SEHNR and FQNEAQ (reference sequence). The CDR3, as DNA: TGTGCCAGCAGCGGTGGGACAGGAGGCCCCTACTACGAGCAGTACTTC. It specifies CASSGGTGGPYYEQYF.

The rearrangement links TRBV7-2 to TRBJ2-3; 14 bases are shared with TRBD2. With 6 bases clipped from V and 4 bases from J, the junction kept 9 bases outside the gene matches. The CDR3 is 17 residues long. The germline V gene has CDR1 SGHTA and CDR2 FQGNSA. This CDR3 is CASRGTSGRSLPDTQYF. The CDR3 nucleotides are TGTGCCAGCAGAGGGACTAGCGGGAGATCCCTACCAGATACGCAGTATTTT.

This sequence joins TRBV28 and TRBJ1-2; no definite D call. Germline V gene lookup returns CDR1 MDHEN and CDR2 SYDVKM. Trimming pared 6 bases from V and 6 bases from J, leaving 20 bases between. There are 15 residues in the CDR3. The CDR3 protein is CASSPTQVGKDGYTF. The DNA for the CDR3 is TGTGCCAGCAGCCCTACCCAGGTGGGTAAAGATGGCTACACCTTC.